A single sample gave rise to the 32 T cell receptor beta chains below, sequenced in a study of blood T cell repertoires in COVID-19 (dated by TCRdb to 2018 to 2021). To prepare the library, the immunoSEQ multiplex PCR assay was applied. This is the immuneACCESS table as TCRdb keeps it, with only in-frame sequences that have V and J called. A part of the clones is gone; compared with another copy, unresolved V genes explain less than half, and the rest is unexplained. The sample table contains approximately 110,000 clones; only one count was recorded for 70% to 80% of them. The top ten clonotypes cover 20% to 25% of the sample. Sample: peripheral blood. These receptors originate from a man between 65 and 85 years old with active or convalescent COVID-19.

J is TRBJ2-7 and V is TRBV4-1, with TRBD1 matching 11 bases. CDR3 length: 14 residues. V lost 1 base, J lost 5 bases, and 1 base stayed unmatched. Germline lookup yields CDR1 MGHRA and CDR2 YSYEKL. CDR3 in amino acids: CASSQGTGGNEQYF. The CDR3 DNA reads as TGCGCCAGCAGCCAAGGGACAGGGGGCAACGAGCAGTACTTC.

This sequence joins TRBV19 and TRBJ1-1, with a possible D match to TRBD1 (6 bases). V lost 6 bases and J 6 bases, leaving 14 bases between the germline ends. There are 13 residues in the CDR3. Germline V CDR1 and CDR2: LNHDA, SQIVND (reference sequence). As DNA, the CDR3 is TGTGCCAGTAGCCTGGGACACCGACCTGAAGCTTTCTTT. It is translated as CASSLGHRPEAFF. The full variable domain, completed using reference TRBV19 and TRBJ1-1, is DGGITQSPKYLFRKEGQNVTLSCEQNLNHDAMYWYRQDPGQGLRLIYYSQIVNDFQKGDIAEGYSVSREKKESFPLTVTSAQKNPTAFYLCASSLGHRPEAFFGQGTRLTVV.

This clone is a singleton in its sample. Other DNA sequences in this sample translate to the same CDR3. The CDR3 bases are TGTGCCAGCAGCCCTGTAGCGGGGGATCCCTACGAGCAGTACTTC. Amino acid sequence: CASSPVAGDPYEQYF. The V and J genes are TRBV7-2 and TRBJ2-7; TRBD2 agrees at 9 bases. The CDR3 spans 15 residues. Germline trimming cut 5 bases from V and 2 bases from J; bases unmatched to any gene: 7. Germline V gene sequence: CDR1 SGHTA, CDR2 FQGNSA.

The genes are TRBV6-5 and TRBJ1-2, with a weak D call TRBD1 (6 bases). This CDR3 is built from 14 residues. Trimming stripped 4 bases from V and 4 bases from J, with 13 bases between. CDR1 MNHEY and CDR2 SVGAGI come from the germline V gene. In nucleotides, the CDR3 is TGTGCCAGCAGTTCTTCACAGGGTATCTATGGCTACACCTTC. Protein: CASSSSQGIYGYTF.

The gene calls are TRBV2 and TRBJ1-4; TRBD1 is a possible D gene (6 bases). The CDR3 totals 13 residues. Looked up from germline, CDR1 is SNHLY and CDR2 is FYNNEI. V dropped 5 bases and J dropped 6 bases, with 10 bases sitting between them. CDR3 sequence: CASSTGQDEKLFF. The CDR3 nucleotides are TGTGCCAGCAGTACGGGACAAGATGAAAAACTGTTTTTT. Full variable domain (missing parts from reference TRBV2 and TRBJ1-4): EPEVTQTPSHQVTQMGQEVILRCVPISNHLYFYWYRQILGQKVEFLVSFYNNEISEKSEIFDDQFSVERPDGSNFTLKIRSTKLEDSAMYFCASSTGQDEKLFFGSGTQLSVL.

This sequence joins TRBV3-1 (or the pseudogene TRBV3-2) and TRBJ2-7; no reliable D call. CDR3 length equals 12 residues. The ends were cut back, 0 bases at V and 5 bases at J, with 5 bases in the middle. Germline values: CDR1 LGHDT, CDR2 YNNKEL (reference sequence). CDR3 sequence: CASSQEENEQYF. The CDR3, as DNA: TGTGCCAGCAGCCAAGAGGAGAACGAGCAGTACTTC.

This clone came up once. The V gene is TRBV2, the J gene TRBJ1-4; 7 bases match TRBD1. This CDR3 has 15 amino acids. Germline V gives CDR1 SNHLY, CDR2 FYNNEI. V lost 5 bases to trimming and J lost 0 bases; unmatched junction nucleotides: 3. CDR3 bases: TGTGCCAGCAGTTCCGACAGGGCAACTAATGAAAAACTGTTTTTT. Residues: CASSSDRATNEKLFF.

CDR3: CASSPGTPYGYTF. The CDR3 DNA reads TGTGCCAGCAGTCCCGGGACACCCTATGGCTACACCTTC. The rearrangement links TRBV6-5 to TRBJ1-2, with D perhaps TRBD1 (6 bases). CDR1 and CDR2 (germline): MNHEY, SVGAGI. V lost 5 bases and J 4 bases, leaving 11 bases between the germline ends. The CDR3 consists of 13 residues.

The V gene is TRBV10-3, the J gene TRBJ2-2; the match to TRBD2 covers 11 bases. The CDR3 has 18 amino acids. In germline, CDR1 is ENHRY, CDR2 SYGVKD. The junction had 4 bases not matched to a gene; V was cut back by 0 bases and J by 1 base. CDR3 nucleotide sequence: TGTGCCATCAGTGAGTCCCTAGCGGGAGGTCTGAACACCGGGGAGCTGTTTTTT. This encodes CAISESLAGGLNTGELFF.

This clone was detected once. The chain is built from TRBV12-3 or TRBV12-4 and TRBJ1-1, with D maybe TRBD1 (5 bases). Trimming took 7 bases from V and 4 from J, leaving 13 bases between them. This CDR3 spans 13 amino acids. The CDR3 coding sequence is TGTGCCAGCACCCGGGGGGGAAGCACTGAAGCTTTCTTT. Its translation: CASTRGGSTEAFF.

The chain carries TRBV2 and TRBJ2-5; D ambiguous. CDR3 size: 11 residues. V gave up 5 bases and J gave up 3 bases, with 4 bases separating them. Germline V CDR1 and CDR2: SNHLY, FYNNEI. For the CDR3, the DNA is TGTGCCAGCAGTTCTGAAGAGACCCAGTACTTC. This translates into CASSSEETQYF.

The J gene is TRBJ2-6, the V gene TRBV6-5, with D possibly matching TRBD1 (5 bases). The ends were cut back, 6 bases at V and 2 bases at J, with 11 bases in the middle. Germline CDR1 and CDR2: MNHEY and SVGAGI. The length of the CDR3 is 15 residues. The CDR3 sequence: CASRPQGAGANVLTF. CDR3 DNA: TGTGCCAGCAGGCCTCAGGGTGCTGGGGCCAACGTCCTGACTTTC.

The V gene is TRBV5-1, the J gene TRBJ2-7, with 9 bases identical to TRBD2. The V segment lost 5 bases and the J segment 5 bases; nucleotides outside the gene matches: 8. Germline CDR1 and CDR2: SGHRS and YFSETQ. CDR3 length equals 14 residues. The CDR3 DNA follows: TGCGCCAGCAGGGATCTAGCGGGATCTGACGAGCAGTACTTC. It translates to CASRDLAGSDEQYF.

This clone has just a few counts. J is TRBJ1-1 and V is TRBV7-9; the match to TRBD1 covers 10 bases. The CDR3 totals 18 residues. The germline CDR1 and CDR2 sequences are SEHNR and FQNEAQ (reference sequence). V was pared by 4 bases and J by 0 bases, with 11 bases of the junction left unmatched. CDR3 in amino acids: CASSYLTGGSPLNTEAFF. The CDR3 coding sequence is TGTGCCAGCAGCTATTTGACAGGGGGCAGCCCCCTGAACACTGAAGCTTTCTTT. The full variable domain, completed using reference TRBV7-9 and TRBJ1-1, is DTGVSQNPRHKITKRGQNVTFRCDPISEHNRLYWYRQTLGQGPEFLTYFQNEAQLEKSRLLSDRFSAERPKGSFSTLEIQRTEQGDSAMYLCASSYLTGGSPLNTEAFFGQGTRLTVV.

CDR3 protein: CASSLSGGAGYGYTF. The CDR3 bases are TGTGCCAGCAGTTTATCTGGGGGCGCGGGCTATGGCTACACCTTC. The rearrangement links TRBV28 to TRBJ1-2, with D possibly matching TRBD1 (6 bases). Deletions cut 1 base from V and 4 bases from J, with 13 bases between. Germline CDR1 reads MDHEN; CDR2 reads SYDVKM. The CDR3 spans 15 residues.

The V gene is TRBV5-4, the J gene TRBJ2-1; D gene unclear. V lost 3 bases, J lost 1 base, and 11 bases lay in between. Germline CDR1 reads SGHNT; CDR2 reads YYREEE (reference sequence). This CDR3 has 15 residues. This CDR3 reads CASSSRRVSYNEQFF. Written as DNA, the CDR3 is TGTGCCAGCAGCTCCCGAAGAGTTTCCTACAATGAGCAGTTCTTC.

The count of this clone is one. The rearrangement uses TRBV4-1 and TRBJ2-2; 7 nucleotides line up with TRBD1. There are 16 residues in the CDR3. The V gene end was trimmed by 0 bases and the J gene end by 5 bases; junction bases not matched to a gene: 6. Germline V lookup: CDR1 MGHRA, CDR2 YSYEKL. The CDR3 DNA reads as TGCGCCAGCAGCCAAGATAGGAGACAGGGAACCGGGGAGCTGTTTTTT. Amino acids: CASSQDRRQGTGELFF.

The chain joins TRBV21-1 to TRBJ1-5; TRBD1, the table's D call, lacks a check against the DNA. TRBV21-1 is reported as a pseudogene. This CDR3 has 16 residues. CDR3 sequence: CASPPPGQGGNQPQHF. The CDR3, as DNA: TGTGCCAGCCCCCCCCCGGGACAGGGAGGCAATCAGCCCCAGCATTTT.

This clone was seen only a few times. The V and J genes are TRBV30 and TRBJ1-2, with D unresolved. V was cut by 2 bases and J by 0 bases, with 4 bases left in between. Germline CDR1 and CDR2: GTSNPN and SVGIG (reference sequence). CDR3 length: 12 residues. CDR3 coding DNA: TGTGCCTGGAGTAGAGCTAACTATGGCTACACCTTC. Amino acid sequence: CAWSRANYGYTF.

The chain combines TRBV9 with TRBJ2-1; 7 positions match TRBD2. The CDR3 sequence is 14 residues long. Germline CDR1 is SGDLS and CDR2 is YYNGEE. V lost 2 bases and J lost 9; bases outside the gene matches: 8. CDR3 coding DNA: TGTGCCAGCAGCGTCGTAGGACTAGAAGGTGAGCAGTTCTTC. This sequence encodes CASSVVGLEGEQFF.

In this sample, this clone turned up once. This rearrangement joins TRBV3-1 (or the pseudogene TRBV3-2) to TRBJ2-2; 8 nucleotides line up with TRBD1. J gave up 6 bases and V 2 bases, and 5 bases lay outside the gene matches. Looked up from germline, CDR1 is LGHDT and CDR2 is YNNKEL (reference sequence). The CDR3 has 15 amino acids. CDR3 loop: CASSQLDRDSGELFF. As DNA, the CDR3 is TGTGCCAGCAGCCAACTGGACAGGGACTCCGGGGAGCTGTTTTTT.

The chain employs TRBV5-1 and TRBJ1-2, with a possible D match to TRBD1 (6 bases). CDR1 and CDR2 from the germline V gene are SGHRS and YFSETQ. Between the trimmed V and J ends, which lost 4 bases and 4 bases, there was a span of 14 bases. This CDR3 is built from 14 residues. As DNA, the CDR3 is TGCGCCAGCAGCACTGACAGGTTTGGCTATGGCTACACCTTC. It is translated as CASSTDRFGYGYTF.

This chain links TRBV28 with TRBJ1-1; the D gene is possibly TRBD1 (5 bases). The CDR3 totals 15 residues. V lost 8 bases and J lost 4, with 20 bases in between. CDR1 and CDR2 from the germline V gene are MDHEN and SYDVKM. The CDR3 is CASGEGGATSTEAFF. Here the CDR3 DNA reads TGTGCCAGCGGGGAAGGAGGGGCCACGAGCACTGAAGCTTTCTTT. Variable domain in full (rest from reference TRBV28 and TRBJ1-1): DVKVTQSSRYLVKRTGEKVFLECVQDMDHENMFWYRQDPGLGLRLIYFSYDVKMKEKGDIPEGYSVSREKKERFSLILESASTNQTSMYLCASGEGGATSTEAFFGQGTRLTVV.

J is TRBJ1-1 and V is TRBV9; 7 nucleotides agree with TRBD1. V was clipped by 4 bases and J by 10 bases; unmatched bases: 10. The CDR3 loop spans 13 amino acids. CDR1 is SGDLS, CDR2 YYNGEE, per germline. The CDR3 spells CASSQGGRAGAFF. The DNA for the CDR3 is TGTGCCAGCAGCCAAGGGGGCCGGGCGGGAGCTTTCTTT.

This chain uses TRBV28 with TRBJ1-5, with 8 bases fitting TRBD1. Germline CDR1 and CDR2: MDHEN and SYDVKM. This CDR3 has 19 residues. With 3 bases clipped from V and 0 bases from J, the junction kept 13 bases outside the gene matches. This chain's CDR3 is CASSFLIPGQDTSNQPQHF. The CDR3 nucleotides read TGTGCCAGCAGTTTCCTGATACCGGGACAGGACACTAGCAATCAGCCCCAGCATTTT.

The count of this clone is one. CDR3 DNA sequence: TGTGCCAGCAGCCTATGGGACATTCGGTCACCCCTCCACTTT. Translation gives CASSLWDIRSPLHF. The chain links TRBV3-1 (or the pseudogene TRBV3-2) to TRBJ1-6, with D possibly matching TRBD1 (6 bases). The ends were cut back, 4 bases at V and 10 bases at J, with 14 bases in the middle. Germline assignment: CDR1 LGHDT and CDR2 YNNKEL (reference sequence). The CDR3 sequence is 14 residues long.

This clone occurred a few times. The genes are TRBV7-9 and TRBJ1-2; 7 bases are a match to TRBD1. Germline loops: CDR1 SEHNR, CDR2 FQNEAQ (reference sequence). The CDR3 loop spans 14 amino acids. J lost 10 bases, V lost 2 bases, and 10 bases had no gene match. DNA of the CDR3: TGTGCCAGCAGCTTATTCACAGGGGACCGGGACTACACCTTC. Translated: CASSLFTGDRDYTF.

The CDR3 loop is CASSRDRGDLSPLHF. The CDR3 DNA follows: TGTGCCAGCTCACGGGACAGGGGTGATCTGTCACCCCTCCACTTT. This chain links TRBV18 with TRBJ1-6, with 10 nucleotides matching TRBD1. The CDR3 is 15 amino acids. After removal of 4 bases from V and 10 bases from J, the junction contained 7 bases not matched to a gene. The germline CDR1 and CDR2 sequences are KGHSH and LQKENI.

The rearrangement joins TRBV27 to TRBJ1-1; unclear D gene. Trimming shortened V by 4 bases and J by 0 bases, and 6 bases separated the two germline ends. The V gene's germline CDR1 is MNHEY and CDR2 SMNVEV (reference sequence). This CDR3 is built from 13 residues. Here the CDR3 DNA reads TGTGCCAGCAGTTCCTATATGAACACTGAAGCTTTCTTT. Translated: CASSSYMNTEAFF.

The gene calls are TRBV5-1 and TRBJ1-3, with a weak D call TRBD1 (5 bases). Germline V CDR1 and CDR2: SGHRS, YFSETQ. The CDR3 totals 15 residues. V shed 4 bases and J shed 0 bases, with 11 bases lying between them. The CDR3 protein is CASSPGGFSGNTIYF. The CDR3 DNA follows: TGCGCCAGCAGCCCCGGGGGATTCTCTGGAAACACCATATATTTT.

The genes are TRBV5-6 and TRBJ2-7; D unresolved. V lost 0 bases to trimming and J lost 3 bases, with 4 bases between them. CDR1 and CDR2 (germline): SGHDT, YYEEEE. The CDR3 has 12 residues. Here the CDR3 reads CASSLALYEQYF. DNA of the CDR3: TGTGCCAGCAGCTTGGCCCTCTACGAGCAGTACTTC.

The chain carries TRBV19 and TRBJ2-1; perhaps TRBD2 as D (6 bases). Germline loops: CDR1 LNHDA, CDR2 SQIVND (reference sequence). Trimming pared 8 bases from V and 0 bases from J, leaving 17 bases between. This CDR3 region has 16 residues. In DNA, the CDR3 is TGTGCCAGTTCCGCGTTAGCGGTAAGCTCCTACAATGAGCAGTTCTTC. It specifies CASSALAVSSYNEQFF.